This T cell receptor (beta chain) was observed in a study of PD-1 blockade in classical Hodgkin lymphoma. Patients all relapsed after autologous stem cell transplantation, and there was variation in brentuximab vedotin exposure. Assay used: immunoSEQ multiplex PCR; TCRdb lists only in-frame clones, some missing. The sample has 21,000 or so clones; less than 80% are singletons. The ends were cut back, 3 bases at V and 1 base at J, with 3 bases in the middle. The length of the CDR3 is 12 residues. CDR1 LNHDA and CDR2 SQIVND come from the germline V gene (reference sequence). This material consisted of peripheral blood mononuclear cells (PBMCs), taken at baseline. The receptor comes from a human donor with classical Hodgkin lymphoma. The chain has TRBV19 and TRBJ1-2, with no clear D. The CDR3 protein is CASSIINYGYTF. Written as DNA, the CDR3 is TGTGCCAGTAGTATCATTAACTATGGCTACACCTTC.